The entry below describes one T cell receptor beta chain. What it recognizes is unknown. Germline V gene sequence: CDR1 SGHTA, CDR2 FQGNSA. V was clipped by 5 bases and J by 1 base, with 12 bases between them. The CDR3 totals 14 residues. This entry comes from a study of shared clonotypes between healthy human individuals. Study-level results: Represented diversity, genetic and exposure-history alike, was limited by few donors.

Here immunoSEQ multiplex PCR was the method, and the copy in TCRdb shows in-frame clones only, minus some. The sample contains about 2,500,000 clones, about 92% of which appear only once. The source is a man aged 18-30 years in good health. Input material: naive CD4+ T cells sorted from blood. Subset indicated: CD45RA+ positively selected. The chain links TRBV7-2 to TRBJ2-7; the D gene is possibly TRBD2 (5 bases). Here the CDR3 DNA reads TGTGCCAGCAGCCCTCAAGCGGTTTCCTACGAGCAGTACTTC. Protein product: CASSPQAVSYEQYF.